Here is one TCR beta chain with its context. It has no known antigen specificity. No clone much larger than this one lies a single base away; base qualities are absent. The sample comes from a study of OX40 agonist ivuxolimab in advanced cancers. Some background on the complete study: Ivuxolimab was an agonistic, fully human IgG2 monoclonal antibody directed against OX40 (CD134), a costimulatory receptor. Patients were allowed to have had prior anti-PD-1, anti-PD-L1 or anti-CTLA-4 therapy, and roughly 40% of the dose-escalation patients had previously received checkpoint inhibitors. Among the roughly 50 dose-escalation patients, approximately 20 had hepatocellular carcinoma, roughly 15 melanoma, 9 renal cell carcinoma and 9 head and neck cancer. Partial responses occurred in three dose-escalation patients: two with cutaneous melanoma and one with hepatocellular carcinoma. The paper reports the monotherapy dose-escalation portion (N of about 50 patients) of the phase I ivuxolimab trial. The dose-escalation cohort was over 70% male with a mean age of 60 years, ranging from roughly 20 to 80. The point of sequencing TCRbeta in the periphery was to test whether ivuxolimab changed TCR sequence diversity and drove clonal T-cell expansion. Intravenous ivuxolimab was administered to patients every 2 weeks at six dose levels: 0.01, 0.1, 0.3, 1.5, 3 and 10 mg/kg.

The trial excluded patients who had a history of autoimmune disease or were on systemic immunosuppression. Peripheral blood for TCR sequencing was collected from all dose cohorts at baseline, on cycle 4 day 1, and on cycle 7 day 1. The samples were drawn from a first-in-human, open-label, multicenter phase I dose-escalation trial of ivuxolimab. Adults with locally advanced or metastatic melanoma, renal cell carcinoma, hepatocellular carcinoma or head and neck squamous cell carcinoma were enrolled in the trial. Before TCR sequencing, CD4+ T cells and CD8+ T cells from peripheral blood were sorted into separate populations. For sequencing of the TCRbeta CDR3 region, genomic DNA was extracted from the sorted cells. The immunoSEQ Assay was used to sequence the TCRbeta CDR3 regions. Sourced from immuneACCESS, this table was stored by TCRdb with only in-frame sequences that have V and J called. A share of the clones is absent; for the studies checked, an unresolved V gene accounts for under half, and the remainder has no known explanation. Counted in this sample were tens of thousands of clones; approximately 86% of them appeared once. The top ten constitute approximately 30% of the sample.

The research as a whole found: At doses of 0.1 to 3.0 mg/kg, clonal expansion of both CD4+ and CD8+ T cells in blood was seen between baseline and week 6. Antigen specificity was not determined for the clonally expanded peripheral T cells. Low levels of normalized T-cell clonal expansion were also seen in some patients who did not respond. After ivuxolimab, more expanded clones were found on average in CD8+ T cells than in CD4+ T cells. Partial responders in the 0.1-3.0 mg/kg groups had among the lowest normalized peripheral clonal expansion, especially among CD8+ T cells.

Per the germline V gene, LGHNA is the CDR1 and YSLEER is the CDR2. The CDR3 runs 15 amino acids, cysteine and phenylalanine included. Left in the record is the CDR3 DNA by itself, 45 bases read in frame from the first base. Here V drops 0 bases and J drops 3 bases, and the junction holds 4 bases not matched to any gene. The clonotype comes from an adult with an advanced solid tumor such as melanoma, head and neck, liver or kidney cancer. The chain uses TRBV4-3 and TRBJ2-7; 8 of the junction bases match TRBD1. Here the sequenced sample was CD4+ or CD8+ T cells sorted from blood, taken in a trial of the OX40 agonist ivuxolimab. The nucleotide sequence is TGCGCCAGCAGCCAAGAGGCAGGGGGCTTCTACGAGCAGTACTTC. Its coded protein is CASSQEAGGFYEQYF.